This is a list of T cell receptor beta chains from one sample in a study of T-cell reconstitution after alpha-beta-depleted transplantation in children. MiXCR, run by TCRdb on the PCR reads, gives a single entry per CDR3 protein. This sample carries 150,000 to 250,000 distinct CDR3 sequences, 5% to 7.5% of them seen once, and the ten largest clones take 4.5% to 5.5%. The material was PBMCs, obtained before TCRalphabeta/CD19-depleted stem cell transplant. All receptors derive from a girl under two years old with combined immunodeficiency, due to receive a stem cell transplant. The CDR3 runs from the conserved cysteine through the conserved F or W. Fields, in order: CDR3 protein, CDR3 DNA, V gene, clone size, J gene, D gene. The D gene is left open where the match is weak. Clone size is not always given. Where it is, it says once, few, many or a class for expanded clones.

CDR3aa: CATSDLQIGDTQYF
CDR3nt: TGTGCCACCAGTGATTTGCAAATTGGTGATACGCAGTATTTT
v_gene: TRBV24-1
abundance: many
j_gene: TRBJ2-3
d_gene: .

CDR3aa: CASSLESWRWGETQYF
CDR3nt: TGTGCCAGCAGCTTAGAGTCGTGGAGGTGGGGAGAGACCCAGTACTTC
v_gene: TRBV7-6
abundance: .
j_gene: TRBJ2-5
d_gene: .

CDR3aa: CASSDTVSLEQYF
CDR3nt: TGTGCCAGCAGCGATACGGTTAGTCTTGAGCAGTACTTC
v_gene: TRBV9
abundance: many
j_gene: TRBJ2-7
d_gene: .

CDR3aa: CASRPLLGHEQFF
CDR3nt: TGTGCCAGCAGACCCCTCCTCGGGCATGAGCAGTTCTTC
v_gene: TRBV27
abundance: many
j_gene: TRBJ2-1
d_gene: .

CDR3aa: CASSQIFGQGNQPQHF
CDR3nt: TGCGCCAGCAGCCAAATATTTGGGCAGGGCAATCAGCCCCAGCATTTT
v_gene: TRBV4-1
abundance: many
j_gene: TRBJ1-5
d_gene: .

CDR3aa: CASSTQGLNTEAFF
CDR3nt: TGTGCCAGTAGTACGCAGGGATTGAACACTGAAGCTTTCTTT
v_gene: TRBV19
abundance: few
j_gene: TRBJ1-1
d_gene: .

CDR3aa: CASSLSRGDEQFF
CDR3nt: TGCGCCAGCAGCTTGTCGAGAGGGGATGAGCAGTTCTTC
v_gene: TRBV5-1
abundance: many
j_gene: TRBJ2-1
d_gene: .

CDR3aa: CASSLNQNTEAFF
CDR3nt: TGTGCCAGCAGTTTGAACCAGAACACTGAAGCTTTCTTT
v_gene: TRBV12-3/TRBV12-4
abundance: few
j_gene: TRBJ1-1
d_gene: .

CDR3aa: CASSNPGQGQETQYF
CDR3nt: TGTGCCAGCAGTAACCCGGGACAGGGTCAAGAGACCCAGTACTTC
v_gene: TRBV12-3/TRBV12-4
abundance: many
j_gene: TRBJ2-5
d_gene: TRBD1

CDR3aa: CASSKRGGTGELFF
CDR3nt: TGTGCCAGCAGTAAACGGGGGGGCACCGGGGAGCTGTTTTTT
v_gene: TRBV12-3/TRBV12-4
abundance: .
j_gene: TRBJ2-2
d_gene: TRBD2

CDR3aa: CATSRDVGGLQQETQYF
CDR3nt: TGTGCCACCAGCAGAGATGTCGGGGGCCTACAACAAGAGACCCAGTACTTC
v_gene: TRBV15
abundance: .
j_gene: TRBJ2-5
d_gene: .

CDR3aa: CASSLGLDGQPQHF
CDR3nt: TGTGCCAGCAGCTTAGGTCTAGATGGACAGCCCCAGCATTTT
v_gene: TRBV7-6
abundance: many
j_gene: TRBJ1-5
d_gene: .

CDR3aa: CASPVGGEPNEQFF
CDR3nt: TGTGCCAGCCCCGTGGGCGGGGAGCCAAATGAGCAGTTCTTC
v_gene: TRBV12-3/TRBV12-4
abundance: .
j_gene: TRBJ2-1
d_gene: .

CDR3aa: CASSPRTSGTLNEQFF
CDR3nt: TGTGCCAGCAGCCCGAGAACTAGCGGGACTCTTAATGAGCAGTTCTTC
v_gene: TRBV7-6
abundance: many
j_gene: TRBJ2-1
d_gene: TRBD2

CDR3aa: CASSPQGDGTQYF
CDR3nt: TGTGCCAGCAGTCCACAGGGAGATGGTACGCAGTATTTT
v_gene: TRBV7-6
abundance: many
j_gene: TRBJ2-3
d_gene: .

CDR3aa: CATSRSGTVPSTDTQYF
CDR3nt: TGTGCCACCAGCAGATCGGGAACAGTACCTAGCACAGATACGCAGTATTTT
v_gene: TRBV15
abundance: many
j_gene: TRBJ2-3
d_gene: .

CDR3aa: CASSILYNEQFF
CDR3nt: TGTGCCAGTAGTATTTTGTACAATGAGCAGTTCTTC
v_gene: TRBV19
abundance: medium-sized
j_gene: TRBJ2-1
d_gene: .

CDR3aa: CASSLRQPNEKLFF
CDR3nt: TGTGCCAGCAGTTTAAGACAGCCGAATGAAAAACTGTTTTTT
v_gene: TRBV12-3/TRBV12-4
abundance: many
j_gene: TRBJ1-4
d_gene: .

CDR3aa: CASSPRTGKETQYF
CDR3nt: TGTGCCAGCAGCCCGCGGACAGGGAAGGAGACCCAGTACTTC
v_gene: TRBV7-8
abundance: many
j_gene: TRBJ2-5
d_gene: TRBD1

CDR3aa: CASSFSRGGLAGLPYNEQFF
CDR3nt: TGTGCCAGCAGCTTCTCTAGGGGGGGGTTAGCGGGGCTACCCTACAATGAGCAGTTCTTC
v_gene: TRBV7-2
abundance: many
j_gene: TRBJ2-1
d_gene: TRBD2

CDR3aa: CASSYPSRTGEGNQPQHF
CDR3nt: TGTGCCAGCAGTTACCCCTCGCGGACAGGGGAAGGCAATCAGCCCCAGCATTTT
v_gene: TRBV6-5
abundance: few
j_gene: TRBJ1-5
d_gene: TRBD1

CDR3aa: CASSQLGVGTDTQYF
CDR3nt: TGCGCCAGCAGCCAGCTAGGAGTGGGCACAGATACGCAGTATTTT
v_gene: TRBV4-1
abundance: many
j_gene: TRBJ2-3
d_gene: .

CDR3aa: CASSLGAQPQHF
CDR3nt: TGTGCCAGCAGCTTGGGGGCTCAGCCCCAGCATTTT
v_gene: TRBV5-6
abundance: many
j_gene: TRBJ1-5
d_gene: .

CDR3aa: CSVETLGETQYF
CDR3nt: TGCAGCGTTGAAACACTAGGAGAGACCCAGTACTTC
v_gene: TRBV29-1
abundance: many
j_gene: TRBJ2-5
d_gene: .

CDR3aa: CASRITSVGEQFF
CDR3nt: TGTGCCAGCAGGATCACTAGCGTCGGTGAGCAGTTCTTC
v_gene: TRBV12-3/TRBV12-4
abundance: many
j_gene: TRBJ2-1
d_gene: TRBD2

CDR3aa: CSAGQGTSYGYTF
CDR3nt: TGCAGCGCTGGACAGGGGACTTCGTATGGCTACACCTTC
v_gene: TRBV29-1
abundance: few
j_gene: TRBJ1-2
d_gene: TRBD1

CDR3aa: CASSTRNRAKTQYF
CDR3nt: TGTGCCAGCAGTACCAGGAACAGGGCTAAGACCCAGTACTTC
v_gene: TRBV14
abundance: many
j_gene: TRBJ2-5
d_gene: .

CDR3aa: CSARDRRGRRNTEAFF
CDR3nt: TGCAGTGCTAGAGATCGGAGGGGGCGACGGAACACTGAAGCTTTCTTT
v_gene: TRBV20-1
abundance: many
j_gene: TRBJ1-1
d_gene: TRBD1

CDR3aa: CASSPPGTSAYNEQFF
CDR3nt: TGTGCCAGCAGTCCCCCCGGGACTAGCGCCTACAATGAGCAGTTCTTC
v_gene: TRBV7-9
abundance: few
j_gene: TRBJ2-1
d_gene: TRBD2

CDR3aa: CSVEGGLARYTGELFF
CDR3nt: TGCAGCGTGGAAGGTGGACTAGCCAGGTACACCGGGGAGCTGTTTTTT
v_gene: TRBV29-1
abundance: many
j_gene: TRBJ2-2
d_gene: TRBD2